This TCR beta chain was recorded in a study of response to subunit inactivated influenza vaccine. Findings and caveats of the study: Authors suggested that a seasonal influenza vaccination recruits few new T cells each time.

The table lists this clonotype with a few counts. Its antigen is still unknown. The CDR3 sequence is 8 residues long. Trimming left V 6 bases short and J 15 bases short, with 6 bases between. TCRdb recomputed calls from the RT-PCR reads with MiXCR, one row per CDR3 protein. This sample has 700,000 to 900,000 distinct CDR3 sequences, with approximately 21% found just once. Material: PBMCs from blood, obtained around 5 days after vaccination. The receptor comes from a man over 45 who received an inactivated influenza vaccine. This chain joins TRBV12-3 or TRBV12-4 and TRBJ2-1; D gene ambiguous. The CDR3 DNA sequence: TGTGCCAGCAGCCGAGTGTTCTTC. Amino acid sequence: CASSRVFF.